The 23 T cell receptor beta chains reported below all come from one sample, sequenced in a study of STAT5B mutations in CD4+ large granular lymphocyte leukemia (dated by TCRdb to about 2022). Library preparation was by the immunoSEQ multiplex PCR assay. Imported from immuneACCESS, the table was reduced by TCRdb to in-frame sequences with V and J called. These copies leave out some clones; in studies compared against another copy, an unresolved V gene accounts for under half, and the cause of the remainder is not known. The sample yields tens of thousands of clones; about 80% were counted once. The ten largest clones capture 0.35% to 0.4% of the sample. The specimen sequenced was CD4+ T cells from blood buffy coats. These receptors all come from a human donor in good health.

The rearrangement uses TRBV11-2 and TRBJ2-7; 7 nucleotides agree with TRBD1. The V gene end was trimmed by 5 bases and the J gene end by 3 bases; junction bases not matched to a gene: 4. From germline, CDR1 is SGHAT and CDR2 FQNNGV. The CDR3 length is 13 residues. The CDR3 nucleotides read TGTGCCAGCAGCAGGGACAGAGACTACGAGCAGTACTTC. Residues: CASSRDRDYEQYF.

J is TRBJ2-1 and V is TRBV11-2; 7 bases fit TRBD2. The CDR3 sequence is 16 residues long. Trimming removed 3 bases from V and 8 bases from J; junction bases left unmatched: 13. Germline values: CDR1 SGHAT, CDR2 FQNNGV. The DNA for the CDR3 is TGTGCCAGCAGCTTCTTACGGGGGAGGGCCGTCTATGAGCAGTTCTTC. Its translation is CASSFLRGRAVYEQFF.

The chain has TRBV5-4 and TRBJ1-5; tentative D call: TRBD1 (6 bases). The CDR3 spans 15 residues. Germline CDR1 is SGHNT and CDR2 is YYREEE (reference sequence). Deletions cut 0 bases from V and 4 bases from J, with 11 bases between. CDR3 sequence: CASSLGGRLNQPQHF. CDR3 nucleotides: TGTGCCAGCAGCTTGGGGGGGCGCCTGAATCAGCCCCAGCATTTT.

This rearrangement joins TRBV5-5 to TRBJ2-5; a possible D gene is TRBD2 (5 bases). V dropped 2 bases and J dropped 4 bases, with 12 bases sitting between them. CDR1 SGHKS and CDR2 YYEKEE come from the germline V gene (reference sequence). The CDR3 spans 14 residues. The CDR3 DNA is TGTGCCAGCAGCTTCCTAGCTCTGCCAGAGACCCAGTACTTC. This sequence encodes CASSFLALPETQYF.

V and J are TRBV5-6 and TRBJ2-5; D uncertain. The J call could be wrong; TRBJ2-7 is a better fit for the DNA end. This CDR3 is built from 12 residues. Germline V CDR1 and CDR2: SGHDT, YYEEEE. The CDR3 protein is CASSSRSYEQYF. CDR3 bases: TGTGCCAGCAGCTCCCGAAGCTACGAGCAGTACTTC.

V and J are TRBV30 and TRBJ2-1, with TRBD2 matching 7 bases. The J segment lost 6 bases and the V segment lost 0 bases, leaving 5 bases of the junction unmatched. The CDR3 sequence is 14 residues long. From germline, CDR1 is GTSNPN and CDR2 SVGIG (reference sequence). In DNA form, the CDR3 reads TGTGCCTGGAGTGTGGCTAGCGGTTTCAATGAGCAGTTCTTC. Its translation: CAWSVASGFNEQFF. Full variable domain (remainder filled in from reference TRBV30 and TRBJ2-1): SQTIHQWPATLVQPVGSPLSLECTVEGTSNPNLYWYRQAAGRGLQLLFYSVGIGQISSEVPQNLSASRPQDRQFILSSKKLLLSDSGFYLCAWSVASGFNEQFFGPGTRLTVL.

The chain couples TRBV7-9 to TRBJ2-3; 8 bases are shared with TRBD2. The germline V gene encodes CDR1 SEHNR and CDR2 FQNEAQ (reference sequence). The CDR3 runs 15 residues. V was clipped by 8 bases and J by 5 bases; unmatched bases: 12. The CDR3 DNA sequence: TGTGCCAGCTCGAAAGGGGGACTAGAAATAGATACGCAGTATTTT. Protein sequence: CASSKGGLEIDTQYF.

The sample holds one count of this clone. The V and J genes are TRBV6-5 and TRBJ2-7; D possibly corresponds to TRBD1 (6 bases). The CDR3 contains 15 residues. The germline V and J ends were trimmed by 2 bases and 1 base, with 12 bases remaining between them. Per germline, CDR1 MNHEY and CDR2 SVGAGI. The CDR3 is CASSYGQGLSYEQYF. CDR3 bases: TGTGCCAGCAGTTACGGTCAGGGGCTTTCCTACGAGCAGTACTTC.

CDR3 amino acids: CSVLGGQGSWNTEAFF. In nucleotides, the CDR3 is TGCAGCGTTCTCGGCGGGCAGGGCAGCTGGAACACTGAAGCTTTCTTT. J is TRBJ1-1 and V is TRBV29-1; TRBD1 is a possible D gene (5 bases). CDR1 is SQVTM, CDR2 ANQGSEA, per germline. CDR3 length equals 16 residues. Trimming stripped 5 bases from V and 1 base from J, with 20 bases between.

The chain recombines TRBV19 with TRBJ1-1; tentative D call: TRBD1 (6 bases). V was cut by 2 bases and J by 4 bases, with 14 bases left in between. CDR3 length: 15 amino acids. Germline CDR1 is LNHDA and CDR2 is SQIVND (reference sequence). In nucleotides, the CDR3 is TGTGCCAGTAGTATAAAGGCGGGACACCTCACTGAAGCTTTCTTT. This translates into CASSIKAGHLTEAFF.

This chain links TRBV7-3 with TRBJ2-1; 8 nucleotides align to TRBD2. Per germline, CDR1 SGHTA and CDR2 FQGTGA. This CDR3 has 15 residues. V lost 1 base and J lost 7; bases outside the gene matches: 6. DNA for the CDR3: TGTGCCAGCAGCTTAATCGGGGGGGCGGGTAATGAGCAGTTCTTC. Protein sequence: CASSLIGGAGNEQFF.

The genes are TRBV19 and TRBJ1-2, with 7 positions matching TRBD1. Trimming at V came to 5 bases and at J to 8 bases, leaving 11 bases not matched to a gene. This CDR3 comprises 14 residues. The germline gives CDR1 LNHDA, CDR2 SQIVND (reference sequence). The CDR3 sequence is CASSPYRGLGGYTF. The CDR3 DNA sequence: TGTGCCAGTAGTCCTTACAGGGGCCTAGGAGGCTACACCTTC.

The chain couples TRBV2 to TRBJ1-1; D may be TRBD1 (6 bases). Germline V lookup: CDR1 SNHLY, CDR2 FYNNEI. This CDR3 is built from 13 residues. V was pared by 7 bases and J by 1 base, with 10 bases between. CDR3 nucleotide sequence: TGTGCCAGCACGGCACAGGGGAACACTGAAGCTTTCTTT. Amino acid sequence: CASTAQGNTEAFF.

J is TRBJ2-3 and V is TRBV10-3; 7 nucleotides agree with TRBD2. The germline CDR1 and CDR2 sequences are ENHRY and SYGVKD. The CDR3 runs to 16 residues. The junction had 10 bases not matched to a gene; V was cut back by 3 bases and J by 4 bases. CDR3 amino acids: CAISDSRVAGSDTQYF. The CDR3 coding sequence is TGTGCCATCAGTGATAGTAGGGTAGCGGGCTCAGATACGCAGTATTTT.

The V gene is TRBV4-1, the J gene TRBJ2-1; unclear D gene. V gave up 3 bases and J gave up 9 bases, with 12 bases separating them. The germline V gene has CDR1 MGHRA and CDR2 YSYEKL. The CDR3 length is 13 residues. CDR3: CASSHMRTSEQFF. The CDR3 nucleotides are TGCGCCAGCAGCCACATGAGGACCAGTGAGCAGTTCTTC.

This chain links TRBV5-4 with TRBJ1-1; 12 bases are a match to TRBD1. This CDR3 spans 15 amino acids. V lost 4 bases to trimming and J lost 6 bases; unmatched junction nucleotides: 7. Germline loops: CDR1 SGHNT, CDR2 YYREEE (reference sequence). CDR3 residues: CASSDPGTGGSEAFF. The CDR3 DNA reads TGTGCCAGCAGCGATCCCGGGACAGGGGGCTCTGAAGCTTTCTTT.

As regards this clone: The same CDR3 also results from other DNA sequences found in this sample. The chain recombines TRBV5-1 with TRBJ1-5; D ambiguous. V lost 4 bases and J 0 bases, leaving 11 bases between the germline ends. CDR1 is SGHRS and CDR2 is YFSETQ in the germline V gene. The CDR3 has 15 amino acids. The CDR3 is CASSPDGYSNQPQHF. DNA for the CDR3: TGCGCCAGCAGCCCGGACGGTTATAGCAATCAGCCCCAGCATTTT.

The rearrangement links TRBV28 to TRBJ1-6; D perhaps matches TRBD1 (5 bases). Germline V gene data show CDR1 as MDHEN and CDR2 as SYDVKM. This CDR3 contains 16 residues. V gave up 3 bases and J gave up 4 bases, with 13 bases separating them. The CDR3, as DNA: TGTGCCAGCAGTTTGAGGCAGGGCTCTTATAATTCACCCCTCCACTTT. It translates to CASSLRQGSYNSPLHF.

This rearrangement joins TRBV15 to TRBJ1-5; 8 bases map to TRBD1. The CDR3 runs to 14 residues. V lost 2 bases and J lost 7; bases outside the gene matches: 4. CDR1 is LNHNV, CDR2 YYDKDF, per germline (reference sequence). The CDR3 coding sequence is TGTGCCACCAGCAGACAGGGGGCTGGGCAGCCCCAGCATTTT. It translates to CATSRQGAGQPQHF.

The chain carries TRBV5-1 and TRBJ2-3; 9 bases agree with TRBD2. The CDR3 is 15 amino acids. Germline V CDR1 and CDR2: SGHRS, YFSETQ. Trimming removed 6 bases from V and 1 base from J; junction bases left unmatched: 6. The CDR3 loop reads CASTVLAGRTDTQYF. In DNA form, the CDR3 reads TGCGCCAGCACCGTCCTAGCGGGACGCACAGATACGCAGTATTTT.

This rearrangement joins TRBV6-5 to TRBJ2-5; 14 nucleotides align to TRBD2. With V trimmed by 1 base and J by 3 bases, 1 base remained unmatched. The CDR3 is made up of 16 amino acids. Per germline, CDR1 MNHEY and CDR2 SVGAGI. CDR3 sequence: CASSYLGLAGEETQYF. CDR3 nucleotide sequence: TGTGCCAGCAGTTACTTGGGACTAGCGGGGGAAGAGACCCAGTACTTC.

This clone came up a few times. The CDR3 spells CASRPLSGLETQYF. In DNA, the CDR3 is TGTGCCAGCAGGCCCCTCTCGGGGTTGGAGACCCAGTACTTC. This chain connects TRBV2 to TRBJ2-5, with D possibly TRBD2 on 5 matching bases. There are 14 residues in the CDR3. The germline V gene has CDR1 SNHLY and CDR2 FYNNEI. Trimming took 6 bases from V and 5 from J, leaving 16 bases between them.

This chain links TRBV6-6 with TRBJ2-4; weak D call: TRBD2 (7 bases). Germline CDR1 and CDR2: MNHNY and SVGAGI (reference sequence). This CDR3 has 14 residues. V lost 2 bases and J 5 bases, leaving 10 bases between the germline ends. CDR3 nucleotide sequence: TGTGCCAGCAGTTACGACGGGGGGCAAAACATTCAGTACTTC. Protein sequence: CASSYDGGQNIQYF.